The entry below gives a single T cell receptor (beta chain) sequence along with its context. This sample is drawn from a study of blood T cell repertoires in COVID-19. Study-wide background: Collection of acute and convalescent COVID-19 samples took place in the United States, Italy and Spain. Sample material is recorded as cDNA or gDNA derived from T cells, B-cell-depleted T cells, or PBMCs.

Germline-derived CDR1 and CDR2 are KGHSH and LQKENI. CDR3 length: 14 amino acids. V lost 3 bases to trimming and J lost 3 bases, with 8 bases between them. Original data processing: From reference gene primer amplification, estimates of nucleated cell counts were derived. Here immunoSEQ multiplex PCR was the method, and the copy in TCRdb shows in-frame clones only, minus some. Clonal size and the V and J genes are those of that table, whereas D and trimming came from the DNA. The table has under 100,000 clones, roughly four fifths seen once. The chain recombines TRBV18 with TRBJ1-4; TRBD1 might be the D (5 bases). What was sequenced was peripheral blood. The sequence was collected from a man aged 55 to 70 with acute or convalescent COVID-19. The CDR3 region is CASSPTASNEKLFF. DNA of the CDR3: TGTGCCAGCTCACCGACAGCGTCTAATGAAAAACTGTTTTTT.